The TCR beta chain described here comes from a study of beta chain features in type 1 diabetes. For the study at large: In all, roughly 98,000,000 sorted cells from all samples were analyzed.

Cells sorted by CD45RO/CCR7/CD25/CD127/CD95/CD27 comprised CD4+ naive, central memory, regulatory and stem cell-like memory cells. The entirety of the isolated RNA underwent reverse transcription, so expressed TCRB transcripts were sequenced. Repertoires were generated with immunoSEQ multiplex PCR, while TCRdb's copy carries only in-frame clones and drops some. The table records about 410,000 clones, roughly 14% of them present only once. Overall study results and limits: Reduced insertions and increased deletions marked VDJ junctions in type 1 diabetes patients. Whether TCRB rearrangement is influenced by HLA type was left unresolved in this analysis.

The CDR3 runs to 16 residues. V lost 5 bases and J lost 7; bases outside the gene matches: 14. Germline V gives CDR1 SGHTA, CDR2 FQGNSA. Concerning this clone itself: Its specificity is not known.

This TCR was recovered from a man aged 25 to 40 in good health. The chain combines TRBV7-2 with TRBJ2-5; 9 positions agree with TRBD2. Sequencing was done on a sample of naive CD4+ T cells from blood. The CDR3 DNA follows: TGTGCCAGCAGCCTATCCGGGACTAGCCCGACGGGGACCCAGTACTTC. Translation gives CASSLSGTSPTGTQYF.